This T cell receptor beta chain was profiled in a study of T cells in Graves' hyperthyroidism and ophthalmopathy. Looked up from germline, CDR1 is MGHDK and CDR2 is SYGVNS. The CDR3 loop spans 13 amino acids. What was amplified from RNA transcripts were TCR beta CDR3 regions. First-round RT-PCR targeting the TCR CDR3 was performed with the HTBI primer set. TCRdb itself ran the multiplex PCR reads through MiXCR, one entry per CDR3 protein. The table includes about 560,000 distinct CDR3 sequences, 40% to 55% detected once. This clonotype was seen more than once but under ten times. This TCR came from a woman younger than 35 with Graves' hyperthyroidism. Sequenced sample: peripheral blood or thyroid tissue (not recorded which). V is TRBV25-1 and J is TRBJ1-4, with 7 bases lining up with TRBD1. The CDR3 region is CASAGTVLEKLFF. The CDR3 DNA follows: TGTGCTAGCGCCGGGACAGTTCTTGAAAAACTGTTTTTT.